This T cell receptor beta chain was retrieved from a study of human T cells and chemical hapten exposure. Study at large: Small pooled library volume differences chiefly drove per-sample TCR yield variation.

Study observations and caveats: Counts of TCRs above 1 in 1000 frequency stayed unchanged with DPC sensitization.

MiXCR was run by TCRdb on the RACE reads, yielding one entry per CDR3 protein. In the table there are some 380,000 distinct CDR3 sequences, 4% to 5.5% of which are singletons. This clonotype came up a few times. The antigen is unknown. Documented time point: patch test 1, 2 weeks after DPC sensitization. Treatment described: therapeutic diphenylcyclopropenone sensitization with weekly scalp DPC. Each patch test followed a blood draw. Per germline, CDR1 GTSNPN and CDR2 SVGIG (reference sequence). CDR3 length: 13 amino acids. The V end lost 3 bases, the J end lost 6 bases, and 12 bases lay between the germline ends.

The TCR originated in a woman aged 50 to 65 with alopecia areata. Some clones in this sample may be carry-over from other donors' samples. The chain has TRBV30 and TRBJ1-5; the D gene is possibly TRBD1 (5 bases). This specimen was whole blood, taken in connection with sensitization to the hapten diphenylcyclopropenone (DPC). The DNA for the CDR3 is TGTGCCTGGAGCCGAGGGGTGACTCAGCCCCAGCATTTT. Translated, it gives CAWSRGVTQPQHF.